This T cell receptor beta chain was sequenced in a study of blood T cell repertoires in COVID-19. About the research overall: Italy, Spain and the United States were the sources of the convalescent and acute COVID-19 samples.

The CDR3 sequence is 13 residues long. Trimming removed 4 bases from V and 3 bases from J, with 9 bases in between. Germline V lookup: CDR1 MDHEN, CDR2 SYDVKM. The authors' processing: Researchers report that nucleated cell counts were estimated from reference gene primer amplification. The method was immunoSEQ multiplex PCR; TCRdb's version includes in-frame clones alone and lacks a portion of them. The V and J calls and clone size are taken from that table; D and trimming were inferred from the DNA. The repertoire holds 180,000 or so clones, roughly 76% seen once, with around 8.1% in the top ten. Input material: peripheral blood. V usage is TRBV28 and J usage is TRBJ1-1, with D possibly matching TRBD1 (5 bases). This clonotype originated in a woman in her forties or fifties with active or convalescent COVID-19. As DNA, the CDR3 is TGTGCCAGCAGTTCCGGACACGACACTGAAGCTTTCTTT. Protein product: CASSSGHDTEAFF.